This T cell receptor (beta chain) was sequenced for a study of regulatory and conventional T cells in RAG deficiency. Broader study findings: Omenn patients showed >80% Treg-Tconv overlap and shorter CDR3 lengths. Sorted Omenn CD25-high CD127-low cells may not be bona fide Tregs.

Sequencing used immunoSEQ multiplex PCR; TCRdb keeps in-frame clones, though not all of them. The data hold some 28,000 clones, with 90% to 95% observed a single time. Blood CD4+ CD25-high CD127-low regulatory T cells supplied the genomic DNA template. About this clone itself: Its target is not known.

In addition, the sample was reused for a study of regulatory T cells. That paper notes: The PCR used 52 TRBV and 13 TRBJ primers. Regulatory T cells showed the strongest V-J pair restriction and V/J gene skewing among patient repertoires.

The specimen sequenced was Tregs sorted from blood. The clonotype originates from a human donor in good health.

The CDR3 loop reads CASSQEGGNYGYTF. The CDR3 nucleotides are TGCGCCAGCAGCCAAGAAGGTGGTAACTATGGCTACACCTTC. The chain is built from TRBV4-1 and TRBJ1-2; D call uncertain. The CDR3 is 14 residues long. Trimming took off 0 bases at V and 1 base at J, with 6 bases between the two ends. CDR1 MGHRA and CDR2 YSYEKL come from the germline V gene.